This T cell receptor (beta chain) stems from a study of shared clonotypes between healthy human individuals. Findings of the study overall: Among donors, clonotype sharing was expected to be affected by sequencing depth. All-four-donor shared clonotypes had higher generation probabilities than non-shared clonotypes did.

HIV-negative, healthy adults without recent acute infections or vaccinations were the donors. Under the authors' procedure: Because ImmunoSEQ provided only junction sequences with no quality scores, the filtering differed. Assay used: immunoSEQ multiplex PCR; TCRdb lists only in-frame clones, some missing. The DNA was the basis for D and trimming; V, J and clone size are from that table. Altogether a few million clones are present, over 90% being singletons, with the ten largest covering 0.39%. Comment on this clone: Its cognate antigen is unknown.

Source material: naive CD4+ T cells from PBMCs. Subset meaning: CD45RA+ positively selected. The TCR comes from a man aged 18-30 years in good health. Some clones in this sample may be carry-over from other donors' samples.

The CDR3 nucleotides are TGCGCCAGCACCCAAGGGACAGGGGTTGGAAACACCATATATTTT. Its translation is CASTQGTGVGNTIYF. The genes are TRBV5-1 and TRBJ1-3; 10 bases agree with TRBD1. CDR3 length equals 15 residues. J was trimmed by 3 bases and V by 6 bases; bases with no gene match: 6. CDR1 is SGHRS, CDR2 YFSETQ, per germline.